One sample yielded the 21 T cell receptor beta chains listed below, sequenced in a study of blood T cell repertoires in COVID-19. TCRdb's copy holds only in-frame clones and misses some; the assay was immunoSEQ multiplex PCR. Counted here are a few hundred thousand clones, 70% to 90% occurring once; the ten biggest clones make up 4.3%. The specimen was PBMCs or T cells enriched from blood (not recorded which). These receptors all stem from a woman in her twenties or thirties who had recovered from COVID-19.

This chain joins TRBV12-3 or TRBV12-4 and TRBJ2-1, with D possibly matching TRBD2 (6 bases). The CDR3 spans 13 residues. Trimming shortened V by 4 bases and J by 5 bases, and 9 bases separated the two germline ends. The CDR3 loop is CASSSRLDNEQFF. CDR3 DNA sequence: TGTGCCAGCAGTTCCCGACTAGACAATGAGCAGTTCTTC.

This chain links TRBV19 with TRBJ2-1; tentatively, D is TRBD2 (6 bases). CDR1 and CDR2 (germline): LNHDA, SQIVND (reference sequence). This CDR3 comprises 15 residues. Deletions cut 6 bases from V and 6 bases from J, with 18 bases between. CDR3 nucleotide sequence: TGTGCCAGTAGCCCCGGGACCCGGAGGGGCAATGAGCAGTTCTTC. Its translation: CASSPGTRRGNEQFF.

The chain uses TRBV27 and TRBJ2-7, with 7 nucleotides matching TRBD1. The V gene end was trimmed by 4 bases and the J gene end by 7 bases; junction bases not matched to a gene: 16. The V gene's germline CDR1 is MNHEY and CDR2 SMNVEV (reference sequence). This CDR3 is 16 amino acids long. CDR3 in amino acids: CASSSRYRGPGGEQYF. DNA of the CDR3: TGTGCCAGCAGTTCCCGGTACAGGGGCCCCGGTGGGGAGCAGTACTTC.

This clone was seen a handful of times. V is TRBV15 and J is TRBJ1-4; D remains unclear. Germline CDR1 and CDR2: LNHNV and YYDKDF (reference sequence). Deletions cut 9 bases from V and 7 bases from J, with 18 bases between. There are 14 residues in the CDR3. The CDR3 DNA reads TGTGCCACTGGCTTCCTGCCGAGGAGTGAAAAACTGTTTTTT. As protein: CATGFLPRSEKLFF.

The chain links TRBV9 to TRBJ2-7; 12 bases align to TRBD2. V shed 3 bases, J shed 4 bases, and the junction held 8 bases outside the gene matches. Germline-derived CDR1 and CDR2 are SGDLS and YYNGEE. The CDR3 covers 16 residues. The CDR3 coding sequence is TGTGCCAGCAGCGCCCTAGCGGGAGGGTCAGGTTACGAGCAGTACTTC. Residues: CASSALAGGSGYEQYF.

The rearrangement links TRBV10-1 to TRBJ1-4, with 7 nucleotides matching TRBD1. Germline V gene lookup returns CDR1 WNHNN and CDR2 SYGVQD (reference sequence). CDR3 length equals 13 residues. V lost 2 bases to trimming and J lost 6 bases; unmatched junction nucleotides: 0. The CDR3 nucleotides read TGCGCCAGCAGTGAGGGACAGGATGAAAAACTGTTTTTT. This encodes CASSEGQDEKLFF.

The V and J genes are TRBV5-5 and TRBJ2-3; 9 bases agree with TRBD2. CDR1 is SGHKS and CDR2 is YYEKEE in the germline V gene (reference sequence). V lost 0 bases, J lost 3 bases, and 5 bases stayed unmatched. There are 16 residues in the CDR3. CDR3 sequence reads: CASSLESSGKTDTQYF. The CDR3 DNA sequence: TGTGCCAGCAGCTTGGAGTCTAGCGGGAAGACAGATACGCAGTATTTT.

This rearrangement joins TRBV29-1 to TRBJ1-5; D remains unclear. Germline CDR1 SQVTM, CDR2 ANQGSEA. Trimming shortened V by 6 bases and J by 1 base, and 13 bases separated the two germline ends. CDR3 length equals 14 residues. The CDR3 loop is CSVATSASNQPQHF. In nucleotides, the CDR3 is TGCAGCGTAGCGACCTCCGCGAGCAATCAGCCCCAGCATTTT.

This clone has just a few counts. The chain uses TRBV11-2 and TRBJ1-5, with 9 bases lining up with TRBD1. The CDR3 is 17 residues long. V lost 1 base and J lost 3; bases outside the gene matches: 7. Germline CDR1 is SGHAT and CDR2 is FQNNGV. The CDR3 bases are TGTGCCAGCAGCTTAGGGACAGGGGTTGGGTACAATCAGCCCCAGCATTTT. This encodes CASSLGTGVGYNQPQHF.

This clone was recorded once. The chain combines TRBV5-1 with TRBJ2-7; TRBD1 matches 8 bases. V gave up 5 bases and J gave up 3 bases; unmatched junction bases: 19. There are 18 residues in the CDR3. Germline V CDR1 and CDR2: SGHRS, YFSETQ. In nucleotides, the CDR3 is TGCGCCAGCAGTTTTAATCCAGGGGGCTATGATAAGGGCTACGAGCAGTACTTC. Residues: CASSFNPGGYDKGYEQYF.

The V call is TRBV5-1, the J call TRBJ2-3; 11 bases are shared with TRBD2. The CDR3 contains 16 residues. V lost 0 bases to trimming and J lost 3 bases; unmatched junction nucleotides: 3. Germline CDR1 reads SGHRS; CDR2 reads YFSETQ. CDR3 sequence (DNA): TGCGCCAGCAGCTTGGCCCTAGCGGGGGGAACAGATACGCAGTATTTT. Protein sequence: CASSLALAGGTDTQYF.

CDR3 region: CAISDLTGDSYNEQFF. The CDR3 bases are TGTGCCATCAGTGACCTGACAGGGGATTCCTACAATGAGCAGTTCTTC. The rearrangement joins TRBV10-3 to TRBJ2-1; TRBD1 matches 8 bases. This CDR3 comprises 16 residues. Germline-derived CDR1 and CDR2 are ENHRY and SYGVKD. V lost 3 bases and J lost 1; bases outside the gene matches: 5.

The genes are TRBV10-1 and TRBJ2-3; tentative D call: TRBD2 (5 bases). This CDR3 comprises 15 residues. CDR1 WNHNN and CDR2 SYGVQD come from the germline V gene (reference sequence). V was clipped by 4 bases and J by 2 bases, with 13 bases between them. The CDR3 loop is CASSGGLGNTDTQYF. The DNA of the CDR3 is TGCGCCAGCAGTGGAGGGCTGGGCAACACAGATACGCAGTATTTT.

V is TRBV29-1 and J is TRBJ1-4, with a weak D call TRBD1 (5 bases). The germline gives CDR1 SQVTM, CDR2 ANQGSEA. V shed 4 bases and J shed 8 bases, with 8 bases lying between them. The CDR3 has 11 residues. Here the CDR3 reads CSVAGEEKLFF. CDR3 bases: TGCAGCGTTGCGGGGGAGGAAAAACTGTTTTTT.

The chain has TRBV7-8 and TRBJ1-5, with D possibly TRBD1 on 6 matching bases. Germline loops: CDR1 SGHVS, CDR2 FQNEAQ. V lost 2 bases and J 0 bases, leaving 11 bases between the germline ends. The CDR3 spans 16 residues. The chain's CDR3 is CASSLTGLLSNQPQHF. CDR3 nucleotides: TGTGCCAGCAGCTTAACAGGGCTTCTTAGCAATCAGCCCCAGCATTTT.

CDR3 sequence: CASSVGDFNSPLHF. The CDR3 nucleotides are TGTGCCAGCAGCGTAGGGGACTTTAATTCACCCCTCCACTTT. The rearrangement uses TRBV9 and TRBJ1-6; possibly TRBD1 for D (5 bases). V gave up 0 bases and J gave up 6 bases, with 7 bases separating them. This CDR3 has 14 amino acids. Germline CDR1 SGDLS, CDR2 YYNGEE.

The J gene is TRBJ1-4, the V gene TRBV3-1 (or the pseudogene TRBV3-2), with TRBD1 matching 8 bases. Trimming removed 0 bases from V and 0 bases from J; junction bases left unmatched: 3. The germline CDR1 and CDR2 sequences are LGHDT and YNNKEL (reference sequence). This CDR3 has 17 residues. The CDR3 reads CASSQEDRAATNEKLFF. CDR3 bases: TGTGCCAGCAGCCAAGAGGACAGGGCGGCAACTAATGAAAAACTGTTTTTT.

This chain uses TRBV7-2 with TRBJ2-2; weak D call: TRBD2 (6 bases). Germline V lookup: CDR1 SGHTA, CDR2 FQGNSA. This CDR3 region has 14 residues. The V gene lost 5 bases and the J gene lost 7 bases, with 14 bases spanning the gap. The CDR3 spells CASSPGTGGGELFF. CDR3 nucleotide sequence: TGTGCCAGCAGCCCGGGGACCGGGGGCGGGGAGCTGTTTTTT.

The CDR3 region has the DNA TGTGCTAGTGGTTTAACAGGGACCTATGGCTACACCTTC. This translates into CASGLTGTYGYTF. V usage is TRBV12-5 and J usage is TRBJ1-2, with TRBD1 as a possible D gene (6 bases). CDR3 length equals 13 residues. Deletions cut 3 bases from V and 4 bases from J, with 9 bases between. Germline V gene sequence: CDR1 LGHNT, CDR2 FRNRAP.

In this sample, this clone turned up a few times. The V gene is TRBV27, the J gene TRBJ1-1; tentative D call: TRBD1 (6 bases). The V end was cut by 9 bases, the J end by 4 bases, with 18 bases between. There are 14 residues in the CDR3. Germline values: CDR1 MNHEY, CDR2 SMNVEV (reference sequence). CDR3 sequence: CASRHRVIVTEAFF. DNA of the CDR3: TGTGCCAGTCGGCACAGGGTGATCGTCACTGAAGCTTTCTTT.

The J gene is TRBJ2-2, the V gene TRBV5-1; perhaps TRBD1 as D (5 bases). This CDR3 spans 15 amino acids. V lost 1 base and J 0 bases, leaving 7 bases between the germline ends. Germline-derived CDR1 and CDR2 are SGHRS and YFSETQ. The CDR3: CASSLPGSNTGELFF. As DNA, the CDR3 is TGCGCCAGCAGCTTGCCAGGGTCGAACACCGGGGAGCTGTTTTTT. Combining the CDR3 with reference TRBV5-1 and TRBJ2-2 gives the whole variable domain KAGVTQTPRYLIKTRGQQVTLSCSPISGHRSVSWYQQTPGQGLQFLFEYFSETQRNKGNFPGRFSGRQFSNSRSEMNVSTLELGDSALYLCASSLPGSNTGELFFGEGSRLTVL.